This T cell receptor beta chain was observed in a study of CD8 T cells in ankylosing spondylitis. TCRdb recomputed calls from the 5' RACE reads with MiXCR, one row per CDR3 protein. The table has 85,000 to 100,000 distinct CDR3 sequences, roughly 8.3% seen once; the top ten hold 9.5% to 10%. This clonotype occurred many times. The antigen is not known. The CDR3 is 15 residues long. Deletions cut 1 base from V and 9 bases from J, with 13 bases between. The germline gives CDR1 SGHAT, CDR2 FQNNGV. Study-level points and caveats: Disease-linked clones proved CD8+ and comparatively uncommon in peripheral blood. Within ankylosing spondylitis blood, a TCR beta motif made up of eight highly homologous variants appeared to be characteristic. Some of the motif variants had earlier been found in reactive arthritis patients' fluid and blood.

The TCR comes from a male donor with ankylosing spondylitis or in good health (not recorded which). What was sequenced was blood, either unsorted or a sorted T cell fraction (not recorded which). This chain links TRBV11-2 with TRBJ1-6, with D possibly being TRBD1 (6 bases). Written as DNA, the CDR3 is TGTGCCAGCAGCTTAGGGCAGGGGAAAAGTTCACCCCTCCACTTT. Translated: CASSLGQGKSSPLHF.